These 9 T cell receptor beta chains share one sample of origin, sequenced in a study of T cell therapy after organ transplantation. Noted time point: 4-8 weeks after completion of therapy. No antigens are known for them. Repertoires were generated with immunoSEQ multiplex PCR, while TCRdb's copy carries only in-frame clones and drops some. The table has thousands of clones, 65% to 70% seen once. The material was CD8+ T cells from blood, obtained after autologous CMV-specific T cell therapy. These receptors all stem from a human patient who had received a solid organ transplant and had CMV disease. These T cells may partly come from the graft donor.

The V call is TRBV5-6, the J call TRBJ2-2, with no clear D. Germline CDR1 SGHDT, CDR2 YYEEEE. This CDR3 contains 16 residues. With 1 base removed from V and 4 bases from J, the gap between germline ends came to 14 bases. The CDR3 DNA follows: TGTGCCAGCAGCTTGTATACATCGTTCGGCACCGGGGAGCTGTTTTTT. Translated: CASSLYTSFGTGELFF.

This clone came up a few times. This chain joins TRBV6-5 and TRBJ2-3; perhaps TRBD2 as D (5 bases). From germline, CDR1 is MNHEY and CDR2 SVGAGI. The germline V and J ends were trimmed by 0 bases and 5 bases, with 9 bases remaining between them. The CDR3 extends over 14 amino acids. In DNA, the CDR3 is TGTGCCAGCAGTTACTCGACCGGGGTAGATACGCAGTATTTT. Translated, it gives CASSYSTGVDTQYF.

This CDR3 reads CASSQDRGTGSYNEQFF. CDR3 DNA sequence: TGCGCCAGCAGCCAAGATAGGGGGACAGGGTCCTACAATGAGCAGTTCTTC. This rearrangement joins TRBV4-3 to TRBJ2-1; 9 positions agree with TRBD1. This CDR3 contains 17 residues. The V gene end was trimmed by 0 bases and the J gene end by 1 base; junction bases not matched to a gene: 4. Per germline, CDR1 LGHNA and CDR2 YSLEER.

The chain couples TRBV5-8 to TRBJ2-5; no firm D call. CDR3 length equals 14 residues. Trimming removed 0 bases at V and 1 base at J, with 7 bases between. Germline lookup yields CDR1 SGHTS and CDR2 YDEGEE. The CDR3 is CASSLEAFQETQYF. In DNA, the CDR3 is TGTGCCAGCAGCTTGGAGGCCTTCCAAGAGACCCAGTACTTC.

V is TRBV7-9 and J is TRBJ1-2, with a tentative D call TRBD1 (5 bases). In germline, CDR1 is SEHNR, CDR2 FQNEAQ (reference sequence). The CDR3 spans 15 residues. V gave up 4 bases and J gave up 3 bases, with 15 bases separating them. In DNA, the CDR3 is TGTGCCAGCAGCTCGACGAGGGGTTATGACTATGGCTACACCTTC. Translated: CASSSTRGYDYGYTF.

This chain uses TRBV28 with TRBJ1-1; the match to TRBD1 covers 8 bases. CDR1 is MDHEN, CDR2 SYDVKM, per germline. The V and J ends lost 5 bases and 4 bases, in that order; junction bases with no gene match: 6. The CDR3 sequence is 14 residues long. CDR3 in amino acids: CASSRTGMGTEAFF. In DNA, the CDR3 is TGTGCCAGCAGTAGGACAGGGATGGGCACTGAAGCTTTCTTT.

The genes are TRBV19 and TRBJ2-3; no clear D. The CDR3 is 14 amino acids. From germline, CDR1 is LNHDA and CDR2 SQIVND (reference sequence). The V gene lost 3 bases and the J gene lost 5 bases, with 12 bases spanning the gap. In nucleotides, the CDR3 is TGTGCCAGTAGTATTTCAGTCGGTGGAGATACGCAGTATTTT. Residues: CASSISVGGDTQYF.

This rearrangement joins TRBV4-3 to TRBJ2-7; D gene ambiguous. V was shortened by 0 bases and J by 3 bases, with 15 bases between the two germline ends. The CDR3 has 16 residues. From germline, CDR1 is LGHNA and CDR2 YSLEER. CDR3 sequence reads: CASSQDWPPQFYEQYF. For the CDR3, the DNA is TGCGCCAGCAGCCAAGACTGGCCTCCTCAGTTCTACGAGCAGTACTTC.

This clone appeared a few times. This chain uses TRBV7-9 with TRBJ2-1, with D uncertain. The CDR3 is made up of 12 amino acids. Germline CDR1 SEHNR, CDR2 FQNEAQ (reference sequence). V lost 2 bases and J 1 base, leaving 0 bases between the germline ends. The CDR3 spells CASSLSYNEQFF. The CDR3 region has the DNA TGTGCCAGCAGCTTATCCTACAATGAGCAGTTCTTC.